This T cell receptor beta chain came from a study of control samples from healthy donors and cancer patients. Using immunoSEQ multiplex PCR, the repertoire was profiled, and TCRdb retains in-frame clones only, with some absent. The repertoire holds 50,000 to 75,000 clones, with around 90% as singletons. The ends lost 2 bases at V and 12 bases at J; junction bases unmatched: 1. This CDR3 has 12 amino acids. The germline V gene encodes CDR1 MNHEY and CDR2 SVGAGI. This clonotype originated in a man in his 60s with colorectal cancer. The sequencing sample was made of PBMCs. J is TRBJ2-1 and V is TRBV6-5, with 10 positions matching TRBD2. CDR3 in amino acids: CASSYPSGGQFF. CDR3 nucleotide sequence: TGTGCCAGCAGTTACCCTAGCGGGGGGCAGTTCTTC.